Included here is one TCR beta chain sequence, with context. The protocol was immunoSEQ multiplex PCR, while the TCRdb copy is restricted to in-frame clones and leaves out a portion. The repertoire holds under 150,000 clones, with roughly 85% as singletons. The data were obtained in a study of blood T cell repertoires in COVID-19. Study background: T cells, B-cell-depleted T cells, or PBMCs supplied cDNA or gDNA.

The CDR3 runs to 15 residues. Germline V gene sequence: CDR1 MDHEN, CDR2 SYDVKM. Trimming cost V 2 bases and J 3 bases, with 11 bases left between them. Sequenced sample: peripheral blood. This clonotype originated in a man in his fifties or sixties with acute or convalescent COVID-19. The chain combines TRBV28 with TRBJ1-5; perhaps TRBD1 as D (5 bases). This CDR3 reads CASSLTGGINQPQHF. The CDR3 bases are TGTGCCAGCAGTTTAACGGGGGGGATCAATCAGCCCCAGCATTTT.